This passage covers 8 T cell receptor beta chains from one sample sequenced in a study of T cells in Graves' hyperthyroidism and ophthalmopathy (dated by TCRdb to about 2019). Library method: multiplex PCR. These reads were obtained on an Illumina HiSeq 2000. The TCR beta CDR3 regions were amplified from RNA transcripts. The first round of RT-PCR for the TCR CDR3 was performed with the HTBI primer set and the Qiagen OneStep RT-PCR kit. The public sequencing data were trimmed at Q25 with fastp and processed into clonotypes with MiXCR by TCRdb, which kept only in-frame beta chains. Rows are combined by CDR3 protein, so each entry shows the most common genes and DNA. The sample has 400,000 or so distinct CDR3 sequences on record, about 16% of them singletons. The ten largest make up approximately 19% of the sample. The specimen sequenced was blood. Receptor source: an older woman with Graves' ophthalmopathy.

As regards this clonotype: This may stem from a read error, because a much larger clone lies one nucleotide away. The J gene is TRBJ2-1, the V gene TRBV3-1, with 7 bases identical to TRBD2. The CDR3 sequence is 16 residues long. In germline, CDR1 is LGHDT, CDR2 YNNKEL (reference sequence). V gave up 1 base and J gave up 2 bases; unmatched junction bases: 5. CDR3 sequence reads: CASSQGAGVPYNEQFF. CDR3 coding DNA: TGTGCCAGCAGCCAAGGGGCGGGAGTCCCCTACAATGAGCAGTTCTTC.

This chain uses TRBV3-1 with TRBJ1-5, with D perhaps TRBD1 (6 bases). CDR1 is LGHDT and CDR2 is YNNKEL in the germline V gene (reference sequence). The V end lost 3 bases, the J end lost 9 bases, and 18 bases lay between the germline ends. The CDR3 is 15 residues long. CDR3 protein: CASSQSRGAGGPQHF. In DNA form, the CDR3 reads TGTGCCAGCAGCCAGTCCCGGGGGGCGGGAGGGCCCCAGCATTTT.

This clonotype was detected many times. J is TRBJ2-7 and V is TRBV28, with D uncertain. CDR1 and CDR2 (germline): MDHEN, SYDVKM. The CDR3 length is 12 residues. V was shortened by 2 bases and J by 3 bases, with 5 bases between the two germline ends. The CDR3 nucleotides read TGTGCCAGCAGTTTAACGAACTACGAGCAGTACTTC. Translation gives CASSLTNYEQYF.

There are many counts of this clonotype. The rearrangement uses TRBV28 and TRBJ2-1, with 7 bases matching TRBD2. There are 15 residues in the CDR3. Germline V gene lookup returns CDR1 MDHEN and CDR2 SYDVKM. V lost 5 bases to trimming and J lost 0 bases; unmatched junction nucleotides: 4. The CDR3 DNA reads as TGTGCCAGCAGTCCCGGGGGGAGCTCCTACAATGAGCAGTTCTTC. It specifies CASSPGGSSYNEQFF.

This clonotype was seen more than once but under ten times. The V gene is TRBV9, the J gene TRBJ2-7; tentatively, D is TRBD2 (6 bases). This CDR3 has 16 amino acids. V lost 4 bases and J lost 1, with 18 bases in between. Germline CDR1 reads SGDLS; CDR2 reads YYNGEE. CDR3 nucleotide sequence: TGTGCCAGCAGCCCTCTCGGAGCGGGTGCTTCCTACGAGCAGTACTTC. Amino acid sequence: CASSPLGAGASYEQYF.

This clonotype was seen a single time. The V gene is TRBV28, the J gene TRBJ1-5; D gene uncertain. V lost 7 bases and J lost 4, with 8 bases in between. The CDR3 is made up of 12 amino acids. CDR1 and CDR2 (germline): MDHEN, SYDVKM. The CDR3: CASMSGNQPQHF. The DNA for the CDR3 is TGTGCCAGCATGTCAGGTAATCAGCCCCAGCATTTT.

This clonotype was recorded at least ten times. The rearrangement uses TRBV11-2 and TRBJ2-2; D not resolved. The germline V and J ends were trimmed by 4 bases and 0 bases, with 15 bases remaining between them. Germline assignment: CDR1 SGHAT and CDR2 FQNNGV. This CDR3 is 17 amino acids long. CDR3 residues: CASSSLLRGPNTGELFF. The CDR3 nucleotides read TGTGCCAGCAGCTCGCTGCTCCGAGGCCCGAACACCGGGGAGCTGTTTTTT.

This clonotype was seen repeatedly, ten times or more. The CDR3 loop reads CASSYSGSGITSYEQYF. CDR3 in DNA: TGTGCCAGCAGTTACTCGGGGTCAGGTATTACCTCCTACGAGCAGTACTTC. The chain joins TRBV6-6 to TRBJ2-7; D is uncertain. CDR1 and CDR2 from the germline V gene are MNHNY and SVGAGI (reference sequence). The CDR3 covers 17 residues. With 0 bases removed from V and 0 bases from J, the gap between germline ends came to 15 bases.